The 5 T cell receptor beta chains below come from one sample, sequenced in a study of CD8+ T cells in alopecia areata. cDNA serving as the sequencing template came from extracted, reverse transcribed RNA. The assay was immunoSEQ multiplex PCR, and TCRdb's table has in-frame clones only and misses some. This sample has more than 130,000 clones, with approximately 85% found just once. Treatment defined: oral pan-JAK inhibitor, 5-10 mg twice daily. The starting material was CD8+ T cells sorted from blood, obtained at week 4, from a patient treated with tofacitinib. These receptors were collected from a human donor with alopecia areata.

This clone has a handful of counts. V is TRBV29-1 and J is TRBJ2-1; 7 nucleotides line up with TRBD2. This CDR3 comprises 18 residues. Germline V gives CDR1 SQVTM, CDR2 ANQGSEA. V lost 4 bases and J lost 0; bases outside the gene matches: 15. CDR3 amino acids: CSVGGETAGYSSYNEQFF. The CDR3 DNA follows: TGCAGCGTTGGGGGCGAAACAGCGGGGTATAGCTCCTACAATGAGCAGTTCTTC.

The CDR3 is CASGPARNTGELFF. In DNA, the CDR3 is TGCGCCAGCGGCCCCGCCCGGAACACCGGGGAGCTGTTTTTT. This sequence joins TRBV5-1 and TRBJ2-2, with no clear D. V lost 7 bases to trimming and J lost 1 base, with 11 bases between them. This CDR3 comprises 14 residues. Germline CDR1 is SGHRS and CDR2 is YFSETQ.

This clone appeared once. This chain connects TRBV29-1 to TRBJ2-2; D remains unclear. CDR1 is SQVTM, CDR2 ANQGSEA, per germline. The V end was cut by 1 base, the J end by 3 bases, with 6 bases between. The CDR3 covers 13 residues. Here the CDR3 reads CSVEGVDTGELFF. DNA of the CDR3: TGCAGCGTTGAAGGGGTGGACACCGGGGAGCTGTTTTTT.

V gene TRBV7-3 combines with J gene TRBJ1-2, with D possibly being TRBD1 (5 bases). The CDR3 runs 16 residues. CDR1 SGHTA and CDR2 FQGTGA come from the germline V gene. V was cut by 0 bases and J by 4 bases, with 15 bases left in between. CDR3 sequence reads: CASSLTGETAGYGYTF. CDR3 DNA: TGTGCCAGCAGCTTAACAGGGGAAACGGCGGGCTATGGCTACACCTTC.

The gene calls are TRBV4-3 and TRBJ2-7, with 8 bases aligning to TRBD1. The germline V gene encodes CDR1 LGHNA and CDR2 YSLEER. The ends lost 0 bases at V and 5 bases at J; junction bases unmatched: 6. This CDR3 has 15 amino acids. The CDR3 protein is CASSQEAGGRDEQYF. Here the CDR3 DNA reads TGCGCCAGCAGCCAAGAGGCAGGGGGCCGGGACGAGCAGTACTTC.